A selection of T cell receptor beta chains follows, all from one sample in a study of T cell changes during pregnancy in multiple sclerosis. Generated by immunoSEQ multiplex PCR, the TCRdb table keeps only in-frame clones and is missing some. This table has approximately 30,000 clones, approximately 89% appearing once. The material sequenced was CD8+ T cells from peripheral blood mononuclear cells, taken in the first trimester of pregnancy. The receptors shown here come from a female donor with multiple sclerosis, enrolled in a pregnancy study. Each CDR3 is given with its conserved first and last residue. Each record gives: D gene, J gene, clone size, V gene, CDR3 protein, CDR3 DNA. D genes are given only for firm matches. Some rows have no size entry. The others give once, few or many, or a class for an expanded clone.

TRBD2,TRBJ2-1,.,TRBV13,CASSFPQRGTNEQFF,TGTGCCAGCAGTTTCCCCCAGCGGGGGACCAATGAGCAGTTCTTC
TRBD1,TRBJ2-2,.,TRBV27,CASSSHRGPNTGELFF,TGTGCCAGCAGTAGCCACAGGGGGCCGAACACCGGGGAGCTGTTTTTT
TRBD1,TRBJ2-3,once,TRBV18,CASSPRGRGNSGTDTQYF,TGTGCCAGCTCACCCCGGGGCAGGGGGAACTCGGGCACAGATACGCAGTATTTT
TRBD2,TRBJ2-3,.,TRBV6-5,CASSSVTSGGTDTQYF,TGTGCCAGCAGTTCCGTGACTAGCGGAGGCACAGATACGCAGTATTTT
.,TRBJ1-2,once,TRBV5-1,CASSLALWGRTHPYGYTF,TGCGCCAGCAGCTTGGCCCTGTGGGGTCGGACTCACCCATATGGCTACACCTTC
.,TRBJ2-5,.,TRBV5-4,CASSLLETQYF,TGTGCCAGCAGCTTGCTAGAGACCCAGTACTTC
.,TRBJ1-2,.,TRBV4-1,CASSQDAGGYTF,TGCGCCAGCAGCCAAGACGCAGGCGGCTACACCTTC
.,TRBJ2-1,.,TRBV6-1,CASTGGNEQFF,TGTGCCAGCACCGGAGGAAATGAGCAGTTCTTC
.,TRBJ1-5,.,TRBV2,CASSDINQPQHF,TGTGCCAGCAGTGATATAAATCAGCCCCAGCATTTT
.,TRBJ1-2,.,TRBV4-3,CASSQERWGAYGYTF,TGCGCCAGCAGCCAAGAACGGTGGGGCGCTTATGGCTACACCTTC
TRBD2,TRBJ2-3,.,TRBV6-1,CASTGLAGGSDTQYF,TGTGCCAGCACAGGACTAGCGGGAGGTTCAGATACGCAGTATTTT
TRBD2,TRBJ2-1,.,TRBV7-2,CASSSGTSSFNEQFF,TGTGCCAGCAGCTCCGGGACTAGTAGTTTTAATGAGCAGTTCTTC
.,TRBJ2-7,.,TRBV27,CASSFRDNLYEQYF,TGTGCCAGCAGTTTCCGGGACAACCTCTACGAGCAGTACTTC
TRBD1,TRBJ2-7,.,TRBV4-3,CASSPSLGGAFHEQYF,TGCGCCAGCAGCCCTTCGCTAGGGGGCGCGTTCCACGAGCAGTACTTC
TRBD2,TRBJ2-7,once,TRBV6-4,CASSPTSGQPYEQYF,TGTGCCAGCAGCCCGACTAGCGGGCAGCCCTACGAGCAGTACTTC
.,TRBJ2-5,once,TRBV27,CASSPGLRGGETQYF,TGTGCCAGCAGCCCTGGATTAAGGGGTGGTGAGACCCAGTACTTC
TRBD2,TRBJ2-7,.,TRBV10-2,CASSGEPGLAGFEQYF,TGCGCCAGCAGTGGGGAACCGGGACTAGCGGGATTCGAGCAGTACTTC
TRBD1,TRBJ2-1,.,TRBV28,CASSPSPRLLGGLYNEQFF,TGTGCCAGCAGTCCCTCCCCCCGTCTGTTAGGGGGCCTATACAATGAGCAGTTCTTC
TRBD1,TRBJ2-2,.,TRBV2,CASSGAPGQGVVVDGELFF,TGTGCCAGCAGTGGAGCCCCGGGACAGGGAGTGGTGGTTGACGGGGAGCTGTTTTTT
TRBD2,TRBJ2-3,once,TRBV6-4,CASSDGEGGTDTQYF,TGTGCCAGCAGTGACGGGGAGGGTGGCACAGATACGCAGTATTTT
TRBD1,TRBJ2-3,.,TRBV28,CASSADWTGSTDTQYF,TGTGCCAGCAGTGCTGACTGGACAGGTTCCACAGATACGCAGTATTTT
.,TRBJ1-1,.,TRBV18,CASSPLGRDYKLNTEAFF,TGTGCCAGCTCACCACTGGGCCGGGACTATAAATTGAACACTGAAGCTTTCTTT
TRBD1,TRBJ1-1,once,TRBV5-4,CASNPGQENTEAFF,TGTGCCAGCAACCCGGGACAGGAGAACACTGAAGCTTTCTTT
.,TRBJ2-3,.,TRBV10-2,CASSSPGADTQYF,TGCGCCAGCTCTTCCCCGGGAGCCGATACGCAGTATTTT
TRBD1,TRBJ1-2,.,TRBV19,CASSPPGQIYGYTF,TGTGCCAGTAGTCCGCCGGGACAGATTTATGGCTACACCTTC
TRBD1,TRBJ2-7,.,TRBV4-1,CASSLPGQGIYEQYF,TGCGCCAGCAGCCTCCCGGGACAGGGTATTTACGAGCAGTACTTC
.,TRBJ2-7,.,TRBV28,CASSLSSSYEQYF,TGTGCCAGCAGTTTGTCGAGCTCCTACGAGCAGTACTTC
.,TRBJ1-6,.,TRBV6-4,CASSEGGPGNSPLHF,TGTGCCAGCAGTGAAGGAGGACCTGGTAATTCACCCCTCCACTTT
.,TRBJ1-5,.,TRBV7-9,CASSSGDGWSNQPQHF,TGTGCCAGCAGCTCAGGGGACGGATGGAGCAATCAGCCCCAGCATTTT
TRBD2,TRBJ2-1,.,TRBV27,CASSSGTSGYNEQFF,TGTGCCAGCAGTTCAGGGACTAGCGGATACAATGAGCAGTTCTTC
.,TRBJ1-2,.,TRBV20-1,CSVSDYGYTF,TGCAGTGTCAGCGACTATGGCTACACCTTC
.,TRBJ2-2,once,TRBV21-1,CASSKPPSAGELFF,TGTGCCAGCAGCAAGCCCCCTAGTGCCGGGGAGCTGTTTTTT
TRBD2,TRBJ2-7,.,TRBV5-1,CASSLGTSGTYEQYF,TGCGCCAGCAGCTTGGGGACTAGCGGGACCTACGAGCAGTACTTC
TRBD2,TRBJ2-7,.,TRBV4-1,CASSRTSGSYEQYF,TGCGCCAGCAGCCGGACTAGCGGTTCCTACGAGCAGTACTTC
TRBD2,TRBJ2-7,.,TRBV2,CASGLAGAYEQYF,TGTGCCAGCGGACTAGCGGGAGCATACGAGCAGTACTTC
.,TRBJ1-5,.,TRBV7-9,CASSSTDSNQPQHF,TGTGCCAGCAGCTCTACAGATAGCAATCAGCCCCAGCATTTT
TRBD2,TRBJ2-3,.,TRBV6-5,CASNPSGSADTQYF,TGTGCCAGCAACCCGAGCGGGAGTGCAGATACGCAGTATTTT
.,TRBJ2-6,.,TRBV5-6,CASSFGVIFSGANVLTF,TGTGCCAGCAGCTTCGGGGTTATTTTCTCTGGGGCCAACGTCCTGACTTTC
.,TRBJ1-2,.,TRBV11-2,CASSPILQQPLNYGYTF,TGTGCCAGCAGCCCTATCCTGCAACAGCCCCTCAACTATGGCTACACCTTC
TRBD2,TRBJ2-3,.,TRBV6-1,CASRNSGTRADTQYF,TGTGCCAGCAGAAACTCCGGGACTAGGGCAGATACGCAGTATTTT
.,TRBJ1-1,.,TRBV4-1,CASSQQTGRENEAFF,TGCGCCAGCAGCCAACAGACAGGACGGGAAAATGAAGCTTTCTTT
.,TRBJ2-1,.,TRBV4-1,CASSHAVQGGEQFF,TGCGCCAGCAGCCATGCCGTACAGGGTGGAGAGCAGTTCTTC
TRBD1,TRBJ2-7,few,TRBV29-1,CSVERTGSSSYEQYF,TGCAGCGTCGAACGGACAGGTAGCAGCTCCTACGAGCAGTACTTC
TRBD2,TRBJ2-5,.,TRBV5-1,CASSRETSGRAGETQYF,TGCGCCAGCAGCAGGGAGACTAGCGGGAGGGCAGGCGAGACCCAGTACTTC